Following are 18 T cell receptor beta chains from one sample sequenced in a study of CXCR3-negative and CXCR3-positive naive CD8 T cells. cDNA libraries for TRB were generated by 5' RACE incorporating UMI labels. TCRdb re-analyzed the 5' RACE reads; it lists each CDR3 protein once, without DNA. The sample has about 130,000 distinct CDR3 sequences. The sequenced sample was naive CXCR3- CD8+ T cells from blood. This sample's subset: CD45RO-CCR7+CD27+CD95- naive CD8+ T cells lacking CXCR3 (TNR3-). These receptors originate from a human donor in good health. Some clones in this sample may be carry-over from other donors' samples.

The chain has TRBV25-1 and TRBJ1-2; TCRdb names TRBD1, which stays unverified in the absence of DNA. This CDR3 spans 15 amino acids. Germline-derived CDR1 and CDR2 are MGHDK and SYGVNS. The CDR3 sequence is CASSYPGHRVNGYTF.

The gene calls are TRBV29-1 and TRBJ1-2; TCRdb lists TRBD1, though no DNA is available to test this call. Germline values: CDR1 SQVTM, CDR2 ANQGSEA. The CDR3 spans 15 residues. CDR3 in amino acids: CSVVSGQGAYYGYTF. The full variable domain, in which reference TRBV29-1 and TRBJ1-2 provide the parts outside the CDR3, is SAVISQKPSRDICQRGTSLTIQCQVDSQVTMMFWYRQQPGQSLTLIATANQGSEATYESGFVIDKFPISRPNLTFSTLTVSNMSPEDSSIYLCSVVSGQGAYYGYTFGSGTRLTVV.

The chain combines TRBV29-1 with TRBJ1-1; TCRdb indicates TRBD1, and absent DNA this call remains unverified. Germline values: CDR1 SQVTM, CDR2 ANQGSEA. The CDR3 spans 13 residues. The CDR3: CSVWDRVDTEAFF.

The rearrangement joins TRBV4-3 to TRBJ2-2; TCRdb proposes TRBD2, but this gene call is untestable without DNA. The germline V gene has CDR1 LGHNA and CDR2 YSLEER. This CDR3 region has 17 residues. CDR3 protein: CASSQDRAGGPTGELFF.

The CDR3 region is CASSLLGSDGYTF. This sequence joins TRBV27 and TRBJ1-2. The CDR3 spans 13 residues. Germline V CDR1 and CDR2: MNHEY, SMNVEV (reference sequence).

V and J are TRBV29-1 and TRBJ2-7; TCRdb's D call of TRBD2 is untestable without DNA. Germline V CDR1 and CDR2: SQVTM, ANQGSEA. This CDR3 has 12 amino acids. The CDR3 spells CSVEASSYEQYF.

V is TRBV15 and J is TRBJ2-7. The CDR3 spans 12 residues. The germline CDR1 and CDR2 sequences are LNHNV and YYDKDF (reference sequence). CDR3 protein: CATSTSGDEQYF.

The CDR3 here is CASSPGAGVFPETQYF. J is TRBJ2-5 and V is TRBV5-1; the D call of TRBD2 rests on TCRdb alone, since no DNA is present to check it. This CDR3 contains 16 residues. Germline lookup yields CDR1 SGHRS and CDR2 YFSETQ.

The chain links TRBV14 to TRBJ2-7; TCRdb reports TRBD1, a call that lacks DNA to check it against. Germline lookup yields CDR1 SGHDN and CDR2 FVKESK. The CDR3 has 18 residues. The CDR3 sequence is CASSQDNIAYRGRDEQYF. Combining the CDR3 with reference TRBV14 and TRBJ2-7 gives the whole variable domain EAGVTQFPSHSVIEKGQTVTLRCDPISGHDNLYWYRRVMGKEIKFLLHFVKESKQDESGMPNNRFLAERTGGTYSTLKVQPAELEDSGVYFCASSQDNIAYRGRDEQYFGPGTRLTVT.

This chain links TRBV20-1 with TRBJ2-1; the TCRdb call, TRBD1, lacks DNA for checking. The CDR3 totals 14 residues. The V gene's germline CDR1 is DFQATT and CDR2 SNEGSKA (reference sequence). CDR3 loop: CSAPDRGPPDRQFF.

The genes are TRBV15 and TRBJ2-1; the D gene TCRdb calls, TRBD1, cannot be checked with no DNA. The CDR3 extends over 13 amino acids. Germline V gene sequence: CDR1 LNHNV, CDR2 YYDKDF (reference sequence). The CDR3 spells CATSSLPGNEQFF.

The chain is built from TRBV4-3 and TRBJ2-2; the D gene TCRdb calls, TRBD1, cannot be checked with no DNA. The CDR3 totals 15 residues. Germline V gives CDR1 LGHNA, CDR2 YSLEER. The CDR3 sequence is CASRLGDRSTGELFF.

The chain carries TRBV7-9 and TRBJ2-1; TCRdb proposes TRBD1, but this gene call is untestable without DNA. Germline loops: CDR1 SEHNR, CDR2 FQNEAQ (reference sequence). This CDR3 has 13 residues. The chain's CDR3 is CASSRTVYNEQFF.

V and J are TRBV11-2 and TRBJ2-3. The V gene's germline CDR1 is SGHAT and CDR2 FQNNGV. The CDR3 has 17 residues. The CDR3 reads CASSIRETISSTDTQYF. Based on the CDR3 plus reference TRBV11-2 and TRBJ2-3, the full variable domain is EAGVAQSPRYKIIEKRQSVAFWCNPISGHATLYWYQQILGQGPKLLIQFQNNGVVDDSQLPKDRFSAERLKGVDSTLKIQPAKLEDSAVYLCASSIRETISSTDTQYFGPGTRLTVL.

This chain links TRBV2 with TRBJ2-6; TCRdb returns TRBD1, unconfirmable since there is no DNA. The CDR3 is made up of 17 amino acids. Germline V gene lookup returns CDR1 SNHLY and CDR2 FYNNEI. CDR3 amino acids: CASRGDRAAPGANVLTF.

The gene calls are TRBV5-4 and TRBJ2-7; without DNA, the TCRdb call of TRBD1 cannot be checked. Germline-derived CDR1 and CDR2 are SGHNT and YYREEE (reference sequence). The CDR3 is made up of 15 amino acids. The CDR3 sequence is CASSVPGLGSYEQYF. Full variable domain (outside the CDR3, taken from reference TRBV5-4 and TRBJ2-7): ETGVTQSPTHLIKTRGQQVTLRCSSQSGHNTVSWYQQALGQGPQFIFQYYREEENGRGNFPPRFSGLQFPNYSSELNVNALELDDSALYLCASSVPGLGSYEQYFGPGTRLTVT.

The rearrangement joins TRBV2 to TRBJ2-1. CDR1 SNHLY and CDR2 FYNNEI come from the germline V gene. The CDR3 covers 15 residues. CDR3 region: CAIVAASSKYNEQLF.

The rearrangement joins TRBV5-5 to TRBJ2-2. In germline, CDR1 is SGHKS, CDR2 YYEKEE (reference sequence). The CDR3 loop spans 13 amino acids. The CDR3 spells CASSLGRNGELFF. Complete variable domain (other parts from reference TRBV5-5 and TRBJ2-2): DAGVTQSPTHLIKTRGQQVTLRCSPISGHKSVSWYQQVLGQGPQFIFQYYEKEERGRGNFPDRFSARQFPNYSSELNVNALLLGDSALYLCASSLGRNGELFFGEGSRLTVL.